Below, 22 T cell receptor beta chains from the same sample are listed, as sequenced in a study of T cells after yellow fever vaccination. MiXCR, applied by TCRdb to the 5' RACE reads, yields one record per CDR3 protein. This table has about 170,000 distinct CDR3 sequences, approximately 11% appearing once. This specimen was CD8+ T cells sorted from PBMCs, taken 15 days after the yellow fever booster vaccination. These receptors all come from a man younger than 30 who received the YFV17D yellow fever vaccine.

The rearrangement uses TRBV11-2 and TRBJ2-3, with D hard to call. Trimming cost V 3 bases and J 4 bases, with 11 bases left between them. The CDR3 loop spans 14 amino acids. CDR1 is SGHAT, CDR2 FQNNGV, per germline. The CDR3, as DNA: TGTGCCAGCAGCTTGAAGGCGCGCGCAGATACGCAGTATTTT. Its protein product is CASSLKARADTQYF.

Ten or more counts support this clonotype. The chain's CDR3 is CASTDRTGANVLTF. The DNA for the CDR3 is TGTGCCAGCACCGACAGGACCGGGGCCAACGTCCTGACTTTC. The chain has TRBV27 and TRBJ2-6, with D perhaps matching TRBD1 (6 bases). Trimming removed 7 bases at V and 4 bases at J, with 11 bases between. CDR1 MNHEY and CDR2 SMNVEV come from the germline V gene (reference sequence). The CDR3 consists of 14 residues.

This clonotype was detected a few times. The chain uses TRBV4-3 and TRBJ1-1; D uncertain. The germline gives CDR1 LGHNA, CDR2 YSLEER. The CDR3 spans 18 residues. V shed 0 bases and J shed 0 bases, with 17 bases lying between them. CDR3 sequence (DNA): TGCGCCAGCAGCCAAGATCCCCCCGTTGCAGAGTTGAACACTGAAGCTTTCTTT. Translating gives CASSQDPPVAELNTEAFF.

This clonotype turned up a few times. V usage is TRBV12-3 or TRBV12-4 and J usage is TRBJ2-7, with D unresolved. The CDR3 extends over 13 amino acids. The ends were cut back, 3 bases at V and 3 bases at J, with 9 bases in the middle. This chain's CDR3 is CASSFGQDYEQYF. For the CDR3, the DNA is TGTGCCAGCAGTTTTGGGCAGGACTACGAGCAGTACTTC.

This chain connects TRBV28 to TRBJ2-7; 13 bases are a match to TRBD2. The length of the CDR3 is 15 residues. V trimming: 6 bases; J trimming: 1 base; junction bases outside the gene matches: 3. Germline V CDR1 and CDR2: MDHEN, SYDVKM. CDR3 DNA sequence: TGTGCCAGCAGACCGGGACTAGCGGGGTCCTACGAGCAGTACGTC. Translation: CASRPGLAGSYEQYV.

In this sample, this clonotype turned up a few times. The chain uses TRBV12-3 or TRBV12-4 and TRBJ1-2; D remains ambiguous. CDR3 length: 16 residues. V was pared by 3 bases and J by 2 bases, with 16 bases between. The DNA of the CDR3 is TGTGCCAGCAGTTTCACGGGAACTAAGGCGAACTATGGCTACACCTTC. Protein: CASSFTGTKANYGYTF.

This clonotype was recorded a few times. The chain joins TRBV6-2 or TRBV6-3 to TRBJ2-7, with 8 positions matching TRBD2. CDR3 length: 16 residues. CDR1 and CDR2 from the germline V gene are MNHEY and SVGEGT. J was trimmed by 0 bases and V by 0 bases; bases with no gene match: 4. DNA for the CDR3: TGTGCCAGCAGTTACTCGATCGGGACTAGCTCCTACGAGCAGTACGTC. It specifies CASSYSIGTSSYEQYV.

This clonotype was seen more than once but under ten times. V and J are TRBV19 and TRBJ1-1; possibly TRBD1 for D (6 bases). The CDR3 is made up of 15 amino acids. The V gene lost 6 bases and the J gene lost 7 bases, with 21 bases spanning the gap. Germline-derived CDR1 and CDR2 are LNHDA and SQIVND (reference sequence). Written as DNA, the CDR3 is TGTGCCAGTAGATACCGCGGAACAGGGCGTATTGAAGCTTTCTTT. Translating gives CASRYRGTGRIEAFF.

The rearrangement joins TRBV12-3 or TRBV12-4 to TRBJ2-5; D call uncertain. The CDR3 is 13 amino acids. The V gene lost 3 bases and the J gene lost 2 bases, with 7 bases spanning the gap. CDR3 sequence: CASSFVGQETQYF. In DNA form, the CDR3 reads TGTGCCAGCAGTTTCGTTGGTCAAGAGACCCAGTACTTC.

The J gene is TRBJ2-7, the V gene TRBV4-1, with TRBD1 matching 12 bases. The germline V gene encodes CDR1 MGHRA and CDR2 YSYEKL. Trimming at V came to 3 bases and at J to 2 bases, leaving 2 bases not matched to a gene. This CDR3 comprises 15 residues. CDR3 nucleotides: TGCGCCAGCAGCCAGGGACAGGGGGCACCCTACGAGCAGTACTTC. Its protein is CASSQGQGAPYEQYF.

The gene calls are TRBV4-1 and TRBJ1-5; perhaps TRBD1 as D (6 bases). This CDR3 region has 16 residues. Germline V gene data show CDR1 as MGHRA and CDR2 as YSYEKL. The V and J ends lost 0 bases and 7 bases respectively, with 16 bases between them. The CDR3 coding sequence is TGCGCCAGCAGCCAAGAGGGGAGGGGGGCTGGGCAGCCCCAGCATTTT. Translation: CASSQEGRGAGQPQHF.

The chain joins TRBV9 to TRBJ2-2; 10 nucleotides line up with TRBD1. V was pared by 2 bases and J by 6 bases, with 4 bases of the junction left unmatched. In germline, CDR1 is SGDLS, CDR2 YYNGEE. The CDR3 loop spans 15 amino acids. CDR3 amino acids: CASSVGGQGAGELFF. The CDR3 DNA reads as TGTGCCAGCAGCGTCGGCGGACAGGGGGCCGGGGAGCTGTTTTTT.

This clonotype was observed a few times. The V call is TRBV4-3, the J call TRBJ2-7; D is unresolved. This CDR3 is 14 amino acids long. V lost 0 bases and J 2 bases, leaving 8 bases between the germline ends. The germline CDR1 and CDR2 sequences are LGHNA and YSLEER. The CDR3 DNA sequence: TGCGCCAGCAGCCAAGAAGCAGAGGCCTACGAGCAGTACTTC. Translation: CASSQEAEAYEQYF.

This chain uses TRBV14 with TRBJ1-4; a possible D gene is TRBD1 (5 bases). Germline values: CDR1 SGHDN, CDR2 FVKESK. The CDR3 is 18 residues long. The ends were cut back, 0 bases at V and 0 bases at J, with 14 bases in the middle. DNA for the CDR3: TGTGCCAGCAGCCAAGATCTGGGGCCTACTACAACTAATGAAAAACTGTTTTTT. This gives the protein CASSQDLGPTTTNEKLFF.

The chain is built from TRBV7-3 and TRBJ2-1; 7 bases line up with TRBD1. This CDR3 is 15 amino acids long. CDR1 and CDR2 from the germline V gene are SGHTA and FQGTGA. Losses at the gene ends were 5 bases for V and 6 bases for J; bases not matched to a gene: 10. CDR3 region: CASSPWGQMGNEQFF. The CDR3 DNA is TGTGCCAGCAGCCCCTGGGGACAGATGGGCAATGAGCAGTTCTTC.

The V gene is TRBV24-1, the J gene TRBJ1-3; D is ambiguous. V was shortened by 2 bases and J by 0 bases, with 4 bases between the two germline ends. This CDR3 has 14 residues. CDR1 and CDR2 from the germline V gene are KGHDR and SFDVKD. The CDR3 DNA reads as TGTGCCACCAGTGATTCGGGCTCTGGAAACACCATATATTTT. Translation gives CATSDSGSGNTIYF.

This clonotype was seen many times. This rearrangement joins TRBV20-1 to TRBJ2-7, with 11 nucleotides matching TRBD1. Germline lookup yields CDR1 DFQATT and CDR2 SNEGSKA (reference sequence). The CDR3 has 16 residues. V shed 5 bases, J shed 4 bases, and the junction held 13 bases outside the gene matches. The CDR3: CSAWGPGWDRGYEQYV. CDR3 DNA: TGCAGTGCTTGGGGACCAGGCTGGGACAGGGGGTACGAGCAGTACGTC.

This clonotype occurred a few times. This sequence joins TRBV4-3 and TRBJ1-1, with a possible D match to TRBD1 (5 bases). The CDR3 has 15 residues. Germline values: CDR1 LGHNA, CDR2 YSLEER. With 3 bases removed from V and 3 bases from J, the gap between germline ends came to 14 bases. In DNA form, the CDR3 reads TGCGCCAGCAGCCAGGGGCACACCGTCGACACTGAAGCTTTCTTT. Translation: CASSQGHTVDTEAFF.

This clonotype was recorded a few times. The chain employs TRBV2 and TRBJ1-3, with D maybe TRBD1 (5 bases). V lost 7 bases, J lost 0 bases, and 16 bases lay in between. Germline-derived CDR1 and CDR2 are SNHLY and FYNNEI. The CDR3 sequence is 16 residues long. For the CDR3, the DNA is TGTGCCAGCAAGGGGAGAACAGGCGCCTCTGGAAACACCATATATTTT. Its translation is CASKGRTGASGNTIYF. Together with reference TRBV2 and TRBJ1-3, the CDR3 gives the full variable domain: EPEVTQTPSHQVTQMGQEVILRCVPISNHLYFYWYRQILGQKVEFLVSFYNNEISEKSEIFDDQFSVERPDGSNFTLKIRSTKLEDSAMYFCASKGRTGASGNTIYFGEGSWLTVV.

This clonotype turned up a few times. The chain employs TRBV4-2 and TRBJ2-1, with D possibly matching TRBD1 (6 bases). This CDR3 spans 14 amino acids. With 3 bases removed from V and 10 bases from J, the gap between germline ends came to 16 bases. Per the germline V gene, CDR1 is LGHNA and CDR2 is YNFKEQ. The CDR3 loop is CASSQIQGIDEQFF. DNA of the CDR3: TGTGCCAGCAGCCAGATACAGGGTATTGACGAGCAGTTCTTC.

This chain uses TRBV11-2 with TRBJ2-7; 9 nucleotides align to TRBD1. Unmatched junction bases numbered 5, after V lost 5 bases and J lost 6 bases. Germline V gene lookup returns CDR1 SGHAT and CDR2 FQNNGV. The CDR3 consists of 13 residues. CDR3 loop: CASSGTTGGEQYF. The CDR3 DNA reads TGTGCCAGCAGCGGAACGACAGGGGGCGAGCAGTACTTC. The variable domain in full, completed from reference TRBV11-2 and TRBJ2-7, reads EAGVAQSPRYKIIEKRQSVAFWCNPISGHATLYWYQQILGQGPKLLIQFQNNGVVDDSQLPKDRFSAERLKGVDSTLKIQPAKLEDSAVYLCASSGTTGGEQYFGPGTRLTVT.

The V call is TRBV5-4, the J call TRBJ1-1; D ambiguous. The CDR3 totals 13 residues. Germline V gives CDR1 SGHNT, CDR2 YYREEE (reference sequence). Trimming removed 2 bases from V and 4 bases from J, with 9 bases in between. In nucleotides, the CDR3 is TGTGCCAGCAGCTTACGGCCGGCCACTGAAGCTTTCTTT. This sequence encodes CASSLRPATEAFF.